This T cell receptor (beta chain) was captured in a study of CD8+CD57+ T cells in acquired aplastic anemia. Whole-study context: Sorted CD4+ plus CD8+ cells gave DNA averaging about 3.2 ug.

Whole-study findings and limits: Found in both controls and patients were approximately 29 CD8+ CDR3 sequences.

Turning to this clonotype: Its specificity is unknown.

CDR3 size: 15 residues. V shed 4 bases and J shed 0 bases, with 12 bases lying between them. CDR1 and CDR2 (germline): SNHLY, FYNNEI. TCR beta VDJ combinations and CDR3 sequences were profiled from genomic DNA. One entry per CDR3 protein, called by TCRdb with MiXCR from the reads. Of more than 150,000 distinct CDR3 sequences in the sample, just under 50% are singletons; the top ten hold about 9.7%. CD8+CD57+ cell expansion had been shown by flow cytometry in patients chosen for sequencing. Patients had not yet gotten any therapy when their blood was taken for sampling. This TCR derives from a human donor with aplastic anemia. Sequenced sample: sorted CD4+, CD8+, or CD8+CD57+ T cells (not recorded which) from PBMCs. V and J are TRBV2 and TRBJ1-1, with D possibly matching TRBD1 (5 bases). The CDR3 loop is CASSVRTTMNTEAFF. CDR3 DNA: TGTGCCAGCAGTGTACGGACAACGATGAACACTGAAGCTTTCTTT.